The table lists the clone carrying this T cell receptor beta chain with many counts. Semi-nested PCR with Nested Universal Primer A followed constant-region reverse priming of full-length variable regions. TCRdb recomputed calls from the 5' RACE reads with MiXCR, one row per CDR3 protein. Among about 40,000 distinct CDR3 sequences listed, 15% to 20% were seen once. Sequencing was done on a sample of naive CD4+ T cells sorted from a lymph node. As to subset: naive CD4+ T cells, CD4+CD45RA+CD25-. The receptor was derived from a female donor with breast cancer.

The CDR3 nucleotides are TGTGCCAGCAGTTCTGACAGGGAACGACCCCAGCATTTT. Protein: CASSSDRERPQHF. The rearrangement joins TRBV6-5 to TRBJ1-5; 7 bases agree with TRBD1. J was trimmed by 10 bases and V by 4 bases; bases with no gene match: 7. Germline V CDR1 and CDR2: MNHEY, SVGAGI. The CDR3 covers 13 residues.